These 7 T cell receptor beta chains originate from one sample sequenced in a study of T-cell reconstitution after alpha-beta-depleted transplantation in children (dated by TCRdb to between 2015 and 2016). The library was built by means of PCR. Sequencing was carried out with an Illumina HiSeq 2500. TCR libraries were prepared with molecular barcoding, using unique molecular identifiers to normalize TCRbeta repertoire quantification. TCRdb reprocessing: public reads trimmed at Q25 with fastp, clones called with MiXCR, in-frame beta chains kept. Rows are unified per CDR3 protein, each entry keeping the most common DNA and genes. This sample comprises hundreds of thousands of distinct CDR3 sequences, about an eighth of them detected only once. The top ten constitute 0.79% of the sample. This sample's treatment or condition label indicates: allogeneic hematopoietic cell transplantation with graft depleted of TCRalphabeta T cells and CD19 B cells.

The sample consisted of PBMCs, taken before TCRalphabeta/CD19-depleted stem cell transplant. These TCRs come from a girl aged 2-10 years with congenital amegakaryocytic thrombocytopenia, due to receive a stem cell transplant.

This clonotype was found a few times. The rearrangement uses TRBV12-3 or TRBV12-4 and TRBJ2-1, with D possibly matching TRBD2 (6 bases). Between the trimmed V and J ends, which lost 6 bases and 2 bases, there was a span of 17 bases. CDR3 length equals 16 residues. CDR3 sequence reads: CASSSVREFPYNEQFF. DNA of the CDR3: TGTGCCAGCAGCTCGGTACGGGAGTTCCCCTACAATGAGCAGTTCTTC.

The chain is built from TRBV6-6 and TRBJ1-1; D unresolved. Per germline, CDR1 MNHNY and CDR2 SVGAGI (reference sequence). The CDR3 is made up of 11 amino acids. Between the trimmed V and J ends, which lost 5 bases and 6 bases, there was a span of 7 bases. The CDR3: CASSRLAEAFF. CDR3 sequence (DNA): TGTGCCAGCAGTAGATTGGCTGAAGCTTTCTTT.

This chain links TRBV29-1 with TRBJ2-3, with D perhaps TRBD2 (5 bases). The CDR3 totals 12 residues. Trimming left V 7 bases short and J 3 bases short, with 11 bases between. CDR1 is SQVTM and CDR2 is ANQGSEA in the germline V gene. The CDR3 sequence is CSERTFTDTQYF. The CDR3 DNA follows: TGCAGCGAGAGGACTTTTACAGATACGCAGTATTTT.

This clonotype occurred many times. The CDR3 DNA sequence: TGCGCCAGCAGCTGGATTATACAGGAGGGAAGGGGTGAGCAGTTCTTC. Amino acid sequence: CASSWIIQEGRGEQFF. The chain employs TRBV5-1 and TRBJ2-1; maybe TRBD2 (6 bases). Germline V gene data show CDR1 as SGHRS and CDR2 as YFSETQ. The germline V and J ends were trimmed by 3 bases and 9 bases, with 22 bases remaining between them. This CDR3 has 16 residues.

The chain uses TRBV20-1 and TRBJ2-3; no clear D. The CDR3 is 12 residues long. CDR1 and CDR2 from the germline V gene are DFQATT and SNEGSKA (reference sequence). V lost 7 bases, J lost 6 bases, and 14 bases lay in between. The CDR3 sequence: CSVGLMLDTQYF. For the CDR3, the DNA is TGCAGTGTGGGTCTCATGCTGGATACGCAGTATTTT.

This clonotype was observed a few times. This rearrangement joins TRBV12-3 or TRBV12-4 to TRBJ2-1; 9 bases align to TRBD1. The CDR3 loop spans 15 amino acids. V gave up 7 bases and J gave up 8 bases; unmatched junction bases: 12. The CDR3: CASTLKGQGFDEQFF. The DNA of the CDR3 is TGTGCCAGCACCCTAAAGGGACAGGGATTCGATGAGCAGTTCTTC.

The chain has TRBV12-3 or TRBV12-4 and TRBJ2-2; 9 positions match TRBD1. The CDR3 is 14 residues long. J was trimmed by 6 bases and V by 5 bases; bases with no gene match: 4. The DNA of the CDR3 is TGTGCCAGCAGTATACAGGGGGCCGCCGGGGAGCTGTTTTTT. It is translated as CASSIQGAAGELFF.